The text below deals with one T cell receptor (beta chain). These data originate in a study of cytomegalovirus exposure and HLA in healthy donors. The CDR3 runs to 16 residues. Deletions cut 3 bases from V and 0 bases from J, with 12 bases between. Germline V CDR1 and CDR2: MGHRA, YSYEKL. Amplification used 60 Vbeta primers and 13 Jbeta primers. Assay used: immunoSEQ multiplex PCR; TCRdb lists only in-frame clones, some missing. The sample includes 70,000 to 100,000 clones, 67% of them seen just once. This TCR came from a woman aged 50 to 60 in good health and CMV-seropositive. The specimen sequenced was PBMCs. The chain employs TRBV4-1 and TRBJ1-5, with TRBD1 as a possible D gene (6 bases). CDR3 in DNA: TGCGCCAGCAGCCACCCAGGGGATTTTAGCAATCAGCCCCAGCATTTT. Translation gives CASSHPGDFSNQPQHF.